This entry features one T cell receptor (beta chain) sequence. The junction does not match germline at one end; this may be a read error. The identical CDR3 is also encoded by other nucleotide sequences in the sample. This entry is derived from a study of PD-L1 blockade in urothelial cancer. TCRdb's copy holds only in-frame clones and misses some; the assay was immunoSEQ multiplex PCR. The sample has about 100,000 clones; about 90% are singletons. Per germline, CDR1 SEHNR and CDR2 FQNEAQ (reference sequence). The CDR3 loop spans 13 amino acids. This chain connects TRBV7-9 to TRBJ2-1, with TRBD2 matching over 11 bases. The starting material was PBMCs, obtained around atezolizumab (anti-PD-L1) treatment. This sequence originates from an elderly woman with urothelial cancer. The CDR3 reads CASSLAGGNEQFF. DNA of the CDR3: TGTGCCAGCAGCCTAGCGGGAGGTAATGAGCAGTTCTTC.